This T cell receptor (beta chain) stems from a study of tumor and adjacent non-tumor tissue in lung cancer. Overall study: Histology: eleven to twelve adenocarcinoma, a couple of squamous cell carcinoma, 1 small cell lung cancer. The patients, around 11 men and 5 women, were about 31 to 80 with stage I to III disease. Findings and limits, study-wide: Tumor TCR diversity, when higher, was linked to shorter survival. Top 100 clones took a larger repertoire share in normal lung.

RNA was extracted from bulk tissue without any cell sorting. More than 3 cm separated this lung sample from the edge of the tumor. Three rounds of nested PCR, following a modified ARM-PCR protocol, produced the TCRbeta library. Each CDR3 protein is one row after TCRdb ran MiXCR on the multiplex PCR reads. The sample consists of some 80,000 distinct CDR3 sequences, 65% to 80% of them appearing once. As to this clonotype: The target antigen is unknown. One junction end disagrees with the germline gene, perhaps due to a read error.

The CDR3 has 14 amino acids. In germline, CDR1 is SGHAT, CDR2 FQNNGV. Specimen: distant non-tumor lung tissue. This TCR came from a woman between 50 and 59 years old with non-small cell lung cancer. The J gene is TRBJ2-7, the V gene TRBV11-2, with no clear D. CDR3 amino acids: CASSLELESGEQYF. In DNA form, the CDR3 reads TGTGCCAGCAGCTTAGAGTTGGAGTCGGGCGAGCAGTATTTC.